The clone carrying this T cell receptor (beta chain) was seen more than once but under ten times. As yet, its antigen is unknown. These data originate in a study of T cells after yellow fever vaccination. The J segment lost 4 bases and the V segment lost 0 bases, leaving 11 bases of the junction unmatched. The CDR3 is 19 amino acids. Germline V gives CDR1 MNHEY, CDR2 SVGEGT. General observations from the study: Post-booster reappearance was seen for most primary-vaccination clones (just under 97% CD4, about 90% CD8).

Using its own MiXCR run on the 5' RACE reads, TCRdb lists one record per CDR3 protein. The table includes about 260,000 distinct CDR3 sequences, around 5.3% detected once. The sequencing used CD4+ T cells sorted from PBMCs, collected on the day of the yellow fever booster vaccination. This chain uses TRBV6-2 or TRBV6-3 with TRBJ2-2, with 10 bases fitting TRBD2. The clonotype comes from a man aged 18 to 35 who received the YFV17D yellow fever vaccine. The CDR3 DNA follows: TGTGCCAGCAGTTACTCGCTTCGAGCGGGGGGGCCTCGCACCGGGGAGCTGTTTTTT. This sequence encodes CASSYSLRAGGPRTGELFF.